The source of this T cell receptor (beta chain) is a study of blood T cell repertoires in COVID-19. About the research overall: The cDNA or gDNA used as material had been derived from T cells, B-cell-depleted T cells, or PBMCs.

Participants reported their clinical history, and cohort assignment relied on those reports. As processed by the authors: Nucleated cell number was recorded as an estimate derived from reference gene primer amplification. Libraries were prepared by immunoSEQ multiplex PCR; TCRdb keeps only in-frame clonotypes and omits some of them. The V and J calls and the clone size are those of that table, but D and trimming were determined from the DNA. The sample contains about 380,000 clones, over 75% of which appear only once. V trimming: 3 bases; J trimming: 3 bases; junction bases outside the gene matches: 5. This CDR3 has 17 amino acids. Germline V lookup: CDR1 SGDLS, CDR2 YYNGEE.

This sequence originates from a man aged 25 to 45 who had recovered from COVID-19. The sample consisted of PBMCs or T cells enriched from blood (not recorded which). The chain combines TRBV9 with TRBJ2-3; the match to TRBD2 covers 15 bases. In DNA, the CDR3 is TGTGCCAGCAGCGCTCCGGGACTAGCGGGGGGTACAGATACGCAGTATTTT. This codes for CASSAPGLAGGTDTQYF.